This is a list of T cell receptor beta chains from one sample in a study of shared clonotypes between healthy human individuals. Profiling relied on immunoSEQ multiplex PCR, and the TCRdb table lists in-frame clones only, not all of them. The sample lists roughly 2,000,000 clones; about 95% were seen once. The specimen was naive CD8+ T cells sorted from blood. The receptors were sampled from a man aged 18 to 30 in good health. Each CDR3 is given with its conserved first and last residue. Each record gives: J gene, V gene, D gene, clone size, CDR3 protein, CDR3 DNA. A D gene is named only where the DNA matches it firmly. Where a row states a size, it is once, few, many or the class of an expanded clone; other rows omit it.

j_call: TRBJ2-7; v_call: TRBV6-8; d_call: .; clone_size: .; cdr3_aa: CAPMRGDTSDEQYF; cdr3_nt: TGTGCCCCTATGAGGGGGGACACCAGCGACGAGCAGTACTTC
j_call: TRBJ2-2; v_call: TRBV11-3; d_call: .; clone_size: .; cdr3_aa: CASTDTGTGELFF; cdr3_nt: TGTGCCAGCACCGATACAGGGACCGGGGAGCTGTTTTTT
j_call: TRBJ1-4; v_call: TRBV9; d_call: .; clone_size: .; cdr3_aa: CASSAGGGSNEKLFF; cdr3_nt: TGTGCCAGCAGCGCCGGCGGGGGGTCTAATGAAAAACTGTTTTTT
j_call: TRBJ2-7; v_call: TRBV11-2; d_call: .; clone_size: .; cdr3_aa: CASSLQTDYEQYF; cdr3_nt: TGTGCCAGCAGCTTACAAACAGACTACGAGCAGTACTTC
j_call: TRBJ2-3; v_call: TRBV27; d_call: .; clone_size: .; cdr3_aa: CASSPGTDTQYF; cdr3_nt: TGTGCCAGCAGCCCCGGGACAGATACGCAGTATTTT
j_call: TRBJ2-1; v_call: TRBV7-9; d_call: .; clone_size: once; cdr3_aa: CASSSTTGTKDNEQFF; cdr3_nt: TGTGCCAGCAGCTCAACAACAGGGACAAAGGACAATGAGCAGTTCTTC
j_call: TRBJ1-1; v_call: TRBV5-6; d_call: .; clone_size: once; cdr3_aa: CASSPGLYTEAFF; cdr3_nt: TGTGCCAGCAGCCCGGGACTTTACACTGAAGCTTTCTTT
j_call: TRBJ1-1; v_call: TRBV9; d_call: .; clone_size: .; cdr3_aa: CASSVAGVGGEAFF; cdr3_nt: TGTGCCAGCAGCGTCGCAGGGGTGGGTGGTGAAGCTTTCTTT
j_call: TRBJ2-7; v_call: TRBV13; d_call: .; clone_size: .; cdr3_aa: CASSFTDSHEQYF; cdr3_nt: TGTGCCAGCAGCTTTACGGACTCCCACGAGCAGTACTTC
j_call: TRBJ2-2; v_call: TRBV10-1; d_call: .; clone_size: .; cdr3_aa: CASSQGNTGELFF; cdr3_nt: TGCGCCAGCAGCCAGGGTAACACCGGGGAGCTGTTTTTT
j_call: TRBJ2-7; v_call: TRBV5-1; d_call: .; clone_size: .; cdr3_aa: CASSLVQGQSYEQYF; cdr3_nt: TGCGCCAGCAGCTTGGTACAGGGCCAATCCTACGAGCAGTACTTC
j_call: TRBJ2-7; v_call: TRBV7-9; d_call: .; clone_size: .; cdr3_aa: CASTPPGLYEQYF; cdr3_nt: TGTGCCAGCACCCCGCCGGGACTCTACGAGCAGTACTTC
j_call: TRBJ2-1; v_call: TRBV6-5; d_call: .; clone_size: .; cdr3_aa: CASSPTTSFDEQFF; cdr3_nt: TGTGCCAGCAGCCCTACGACTAGTTTCGATGAGCAGTTCTTC
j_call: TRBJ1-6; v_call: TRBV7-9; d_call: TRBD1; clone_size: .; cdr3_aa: CALDRGSSPLHF; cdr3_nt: TGTGCCCTGGACAGGGGAAGTTCACCCCTCCACTTT
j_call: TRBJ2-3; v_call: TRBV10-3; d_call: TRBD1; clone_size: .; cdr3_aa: CAISGQGDPDTQYF; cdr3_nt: TGTGCCATCAGTGGACAGGGGGATCCAGATACGCAGTATTTT
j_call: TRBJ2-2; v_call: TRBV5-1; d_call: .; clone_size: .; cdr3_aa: CASMPTVGSGELFF; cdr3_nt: TGCGCCAGCATGCCAACAGTGGGGTCCGGGGAGCTGTTTTTT
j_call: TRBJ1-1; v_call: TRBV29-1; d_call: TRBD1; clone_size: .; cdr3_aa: CSVATGETEAFF; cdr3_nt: TGCAGCGTCGCCACAGGGGAAACTGAAGCTTTCTTT
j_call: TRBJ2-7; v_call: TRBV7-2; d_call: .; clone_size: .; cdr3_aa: CASSLEWPSYEQYF; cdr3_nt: TGTGCCAGCAGCTTAGAGTGGCCTTCCTACGAGCAGTACTTC
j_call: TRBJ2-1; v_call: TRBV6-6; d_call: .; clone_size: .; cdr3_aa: CASSDPQWGEQFF; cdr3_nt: TGTGCCAGCAGTGATCCTCAATGGGGTGAGCAGTTCTTC
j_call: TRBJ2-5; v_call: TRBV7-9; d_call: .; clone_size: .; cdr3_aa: CASSSLVGEQETQYF; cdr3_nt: TGTGCCAGCAGCTCATTGGTGGGGGAGCAAGAGACCCAGTACTTC
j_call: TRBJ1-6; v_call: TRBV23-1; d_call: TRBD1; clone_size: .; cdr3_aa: CASTLKTGGNSPLHF; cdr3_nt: TGCGCCAGCACCCTTAAAACAGGGGGTAATTCACCCCTCCACTTT
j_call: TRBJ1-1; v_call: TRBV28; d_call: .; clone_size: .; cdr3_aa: CASSPYLGNTEAFF; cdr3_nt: TGTGCCAGCAGTCCGTACCTGGGGAACACTGAAGCTTTCTTT
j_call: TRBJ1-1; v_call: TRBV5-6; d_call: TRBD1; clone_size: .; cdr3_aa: CASRQGAMNTEAFF; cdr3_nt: TGTGCCAGCAGGCAGGGGGCGATGAACACTGAAGCTTTCTTT
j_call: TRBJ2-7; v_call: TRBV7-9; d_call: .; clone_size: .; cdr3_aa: CASSWRGGQAYEQYF; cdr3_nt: TGTGCCAGCAGCTGGAGGGGGGGCCAAGCCTACGAGCAGTACTTC
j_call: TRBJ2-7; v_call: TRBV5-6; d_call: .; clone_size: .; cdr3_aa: CASSSGVTPYEQYF; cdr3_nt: TGTGCCAGCAGCTCAGGGGTAACCCCCTACGAGCAGTACTTC
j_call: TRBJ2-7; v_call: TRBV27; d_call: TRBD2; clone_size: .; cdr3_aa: CASSLYSGGNEQYF; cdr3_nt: TGTGCCAGCAGTTTATACAGCGGGGGGAACGAGCAGTACTTC
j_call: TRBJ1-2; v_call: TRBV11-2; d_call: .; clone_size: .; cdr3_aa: CASSLGGLYGYTF; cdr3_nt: TGTGCCAGCAGCCTGGGGGGCCTCTATGGCTACACCTTC
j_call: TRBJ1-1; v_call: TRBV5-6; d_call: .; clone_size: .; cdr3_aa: CASSTGTGYEAFF; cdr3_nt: TGTGCCAGCAGCACAGGGACGGGTTATGAAGCTTTCTTT
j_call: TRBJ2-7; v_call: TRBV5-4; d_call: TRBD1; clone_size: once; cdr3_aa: CASSVTGDGSYEQYF; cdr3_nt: TGTGCCAGCAGCGTAACAGGGGATGGGTCCTACGAGCAGTACTTC
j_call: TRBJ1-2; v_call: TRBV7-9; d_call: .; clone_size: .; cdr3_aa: CASSLSGGGYGYTF; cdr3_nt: TGTGCCAGCAGCTTATCTGGGGGTGGCTATGGCTACACCTTC
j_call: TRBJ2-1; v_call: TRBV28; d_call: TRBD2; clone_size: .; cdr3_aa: CASSRPPGLEMYNEQFF; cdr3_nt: TGTGCCAGCAGCCGCCCCCCGGGACTAGAGATGTACAATGAGCAGTTCTTC
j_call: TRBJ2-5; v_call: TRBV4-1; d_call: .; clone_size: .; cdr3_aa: CASSQGTGGLQETQYF; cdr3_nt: TGCGCCAGCAGCCAAGGTACAGGTGGGTTACAAGAGACCCAGTACTTC
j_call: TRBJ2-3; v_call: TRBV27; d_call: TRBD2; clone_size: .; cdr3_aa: CASRDGGVASTDTQYF; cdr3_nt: TGTGCCAGCAGGGACGGGGGGGTGGCTAGCACAGATACGCAGTATTTT